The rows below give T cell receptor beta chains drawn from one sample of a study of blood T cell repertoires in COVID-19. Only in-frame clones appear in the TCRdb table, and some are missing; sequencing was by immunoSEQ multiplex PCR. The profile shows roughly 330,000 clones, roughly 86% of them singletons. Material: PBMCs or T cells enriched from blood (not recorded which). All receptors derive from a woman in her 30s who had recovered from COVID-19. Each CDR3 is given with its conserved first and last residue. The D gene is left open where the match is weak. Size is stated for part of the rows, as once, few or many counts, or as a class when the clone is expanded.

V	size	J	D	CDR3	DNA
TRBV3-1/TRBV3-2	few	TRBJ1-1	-	CASSLDSYPGTEAFF	TGTGCCAGCAGCCTTGACAGTTATCCGGGCACTGAAGCTTTCTTT
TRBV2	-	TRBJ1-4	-	CASSEAGANEKLFF	TGTGCCAGCAGTGAGGCGGGGGCTAATGAAAAACTGTTTTTT
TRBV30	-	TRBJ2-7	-	CAWSPGGTYEQYF	TGTGCCTGGAGTCCAGGGGGGACCTACGAGCAGTACTTC
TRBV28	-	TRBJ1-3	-	CASSLEQGFSGNTIYF	TGTGCCAGCAGTTTAGAACAGGGTTTCTCTGGAAACACCATATATTTT
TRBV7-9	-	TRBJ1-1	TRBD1	CASSFSGGVGNTEAFF	TGTGCCAGCAGCTTCTCAGGGGGCGTAGGTAACACTGAAGCTTTCTTT
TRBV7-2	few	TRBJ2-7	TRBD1	CASRYRDRSSYEQYF	TGTGCCAGCAGGTACCGGGACAGGTCCTCCTACGAGCAGTACTTC
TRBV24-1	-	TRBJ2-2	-	CATSDPDFIPGELFF	TGTGCCACCAGTGATCCCGACTTTATACCCGGGGAGCTGTTTTTT
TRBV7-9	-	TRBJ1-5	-	CASSLEGDQPQHF	TGTGCCAGCAGCTTAGAGGGGGATCAGCCCCAGCATTTT
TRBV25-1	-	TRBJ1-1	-	CASSEYYNTEAFF	TGTGCCAGCAGTGAATATTATAACACTGAAGCTTTCTTT
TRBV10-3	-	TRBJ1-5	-	CAISAAPGQDQPQHF	TGTGCCATCAGTGCTGCCCCGGGACAAGATCAGCCCCAGCATTTT
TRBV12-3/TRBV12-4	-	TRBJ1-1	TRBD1	CASSRDRVTEAFF	TGTGCCAGCAGCCGGGACAGGGTTACTGAAGCTTTCTTT